This T cell receptor beta chain was recovered during a study of cytomegalovirus exposure and HLA in healthy donors. Study findings and constraints: Further analysis was carried out later, and it showed several of the most significant clusters appearing linked to common viral pathogens.

The germline V and J ends were trimmed by 11 bases and 2 bases, with 17 bases remaining between them. The CDR3 contains 14 residues. The germline V gene has CDR1 MNHNS and CDR2 SASEGT. It was with 60 Vbeta and 13 Jbeta primers that the PCR ran. The repertoire was sequenced with immunoSEQ multiplex PCR; TCRdb's copy has only in-frame clones and lacks some. The table records under 200,000 clones, approximately 80% of them present only once. A word on this clone: The antigen is unknown.

This clonotype was obtained from a woman aged 45-65 years in good health and CMV-seropositive. The sample taken for sequencing was PBMCs. J is TRBJ2-3 and V is TRBV6-1, with D uncertain. CDR3 in DNA: TGTGCCGCCACATCAGGCGTCCTCACAGATACGCAGTATTTT. Its translation: CAATSGVLTDTQYF.